The 10 T cell receptor beta chains reported below all come from one sample, sequenced in a study of response to subunit inactivated influenza vaccine. TCRdb re-analysed the RT-PCR reads in MiXCR, keeping a single row per CDR3 protein. Altogether some 300,000 distinct CDR3 sequences are present, 22% being singletons, with the ten largest covering 10%. Sequenced material: PBMCs from blood, taken less than 22 months after vaccination. The origin of the receptors is a man between 50 and 75 years old who received an inactivated influenza vaccine.

This clonotype has a handful of counts. V gene TRBV4-3 combines with J gene TRBJ1-5; possibly TRBD1 for D (6 bases). Trimming removed 0 bases at V and 5 bases at J, with 11 bases between. CDR1 is LGHNA, CDR2 YSLEER, per germline. CDR3 length equals 15 residues. The CDR3 spells CASSQDGGAYQPQHF. CDR3 sequence (DNA): TGCGCCAGCAGCCAAGATGGGGGCGCGTATCAGCCCCAGCATTTT.

The chain recombines TRBV7-9 with TRBJ2-7, with D possibly matching TRBD2 (6 bases). Germline V CDR1 and CDR2: SEHNR, FQNEAQ (reference sequence). This CDR3 is built from 15 residues. V lost 0 bases and J lost 0, with 9 bases in between. The CDR3 DNA reads as TGTGCCAGCAGCTTAGCCGGGGGTAGCTCCTACGAGCAGTACTTC. This encodes CASSLAGGSSYEQYF. Filled out from reference TRBV7-9 and TRBJ2-7, the complete variable domain reads DTGVSQNPRHKITKRGQNVTFRCDPISEHNRLYWYRQTLGQGPEFLTYFQNEAQLEKSRLLSDRFSAERPKGSFSTLEIQRTEQGDSAMYLCASSLAGGSSYEQYFGPGTRLTVT.

This clonotype appeared a few times. This chain links TRBV19 with TRBJ1-5, with 7 bases identical to TRBD1. V lost 8 bases to trimming and J lost 7 bases; unmatched junction nucleotides: 8. The CDR3 length is 13 residues. The germline V gene encodes CDR1 LNHDA and CDR2 SQIVND (reference sequence). Written as DNA, the CDR3 is TGTGCCAGTGCCAACAGGGGTGGCCAGCCCCAGCATTTT. It yields the protein CASANRGGQPQHF.

This clonotype was counted at least ten times. The chain is built from TRBV7-9 and TRBJ1-4; the match to TRBD1 covers 7 bases. The CDR3 totals 16 residues. The V gene's germline CDR1 is SEHNR and CDR2 FQNEAQ (reference sequence). The junction had 10 bases not matched to a gene; V was cut back by 5 bases and J by 4 bases. This chain's CDR3 is CASSQQGQLLNEKLFF. CDR3 coding DNA: TGTGCCAGCAGCCAACAGGGACAGCTTCTTAATGAAAAACTGTTTTTT.

This clonotype appeared a few times. V usage is TRBV20-1 and J usage is TRBJ1-6; 8 positions agree with TRBD1. The ends lost 1 base at V and 9 bases at J; junction bases unmatched: 8. Germline V CDR1 and CDR2: DFQATT, SNEGSKA (reference sequence). The CDR3 runs 15 residues. The CDR3 sequence is CSARAGAGGISPLHF. CDR3 nucleotides: TGCAGTGCTAGAGCCGGGGCAGGGGGCATTTCACCCCTCCACTTT.

The chain combines TRBV3-1 with TRBJ1-6; D is uncertain. CDR3 length: 14 residues. V shed 4 bases and J shed 4 bases, with 8 bases lying between them. Germline V gives CDR1 LGHDT, CDR2 YNNKEL (reference sequence). CDR3 sequence (DNA): TGTGCCAGCAGCCCCGGGCTGTATAATTCACCCCTCCACTTT. Translated: CASSPGLYNSPLHF.

The DNA of the CDR3 is TGCGCCAGCTACGGACTAGCGGGAGTTGTTGGGGCCAACGTCCTGACTTTC. It encodes CASYGLAGVVGANVLTF. The gene calls are TRBV5-1 and TRBJ2-6; 13 bases line up with TRBD2. V dropped 7 bases and J dropped 3; count of bases not matched to a gene: 7. The CDR3 consists of 17 residues. Germline V gives CDR1 SGHRS, CDR2 YFSETQ.

The J gene is TRBJ2-3, the V gene TRBV11-2; the match to TRBD2 covers 9 bases. Germline CDR1 and CDR2: SGHAT and FQNNGV. The V and J ends lost 2 bases and 6 bases, in that order; junction bases with no gene match: 9. CDR3 length: 16 amino acids. CDR3 in amino acids: CASSLRLAEEGDTQYF. The CDR3 nucleotides are TGTGCCAGCAGCTTAAGACTAGCGGAAGAAGGGGATACGCAGTATTTT.

V usage is TRBV12-3 or TRBV12-4 and J usage is TRBJ2-2; 9 bases fit TRBD1. CDR3 length equals 15 residues. The trim removed 4 bases at V and 6 bases at J, leaving 6 bases unmatched. In nucleotides, the CDR3 is TGTGCCAGCAGTTCACCATACAGGGGGCCCGGGGAGCTGTTTTTT. Amino acid sequence: CASSSPYRGPGELFF.

This chain links TRBV12-3 or TRBV12-4 with TRBJ1-4; D is possibly TRBD1 (6 bases). The CDR3 sequence is 11 residues long. Between the trimmed V and J ends, which lost 5 bases and 12 bases, there was a span of 10 bases. CDR3 protein: CASSPKGELFF. As DNA, the CDR3 is TGTGCCAGCAGTCCTAAGGGGGAACTGTTTTTT.